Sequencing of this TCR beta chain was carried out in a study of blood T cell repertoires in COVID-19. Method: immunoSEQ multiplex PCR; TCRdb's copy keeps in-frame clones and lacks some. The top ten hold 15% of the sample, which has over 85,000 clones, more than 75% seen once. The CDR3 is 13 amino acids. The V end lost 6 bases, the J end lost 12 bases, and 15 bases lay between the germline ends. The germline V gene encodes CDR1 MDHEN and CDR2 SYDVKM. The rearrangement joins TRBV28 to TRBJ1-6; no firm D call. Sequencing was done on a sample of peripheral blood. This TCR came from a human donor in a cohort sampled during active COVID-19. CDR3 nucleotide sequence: TGTGCCAGCAGCCTTACCCCTCCGAGACCCCTCCACTTT. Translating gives CASSLTPPRPLHF.